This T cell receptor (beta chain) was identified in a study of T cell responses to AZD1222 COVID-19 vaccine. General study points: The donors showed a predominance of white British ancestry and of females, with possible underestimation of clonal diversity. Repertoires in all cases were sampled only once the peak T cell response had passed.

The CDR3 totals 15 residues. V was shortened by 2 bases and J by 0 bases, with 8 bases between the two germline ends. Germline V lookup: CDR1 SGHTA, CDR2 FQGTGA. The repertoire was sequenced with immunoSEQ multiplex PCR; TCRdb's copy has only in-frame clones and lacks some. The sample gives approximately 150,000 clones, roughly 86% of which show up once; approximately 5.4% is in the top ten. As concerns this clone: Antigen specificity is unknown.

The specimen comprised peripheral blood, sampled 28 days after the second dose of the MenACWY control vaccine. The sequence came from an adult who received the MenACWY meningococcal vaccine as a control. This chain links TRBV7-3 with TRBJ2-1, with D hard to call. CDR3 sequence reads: CASSLRPSSYNEQFF. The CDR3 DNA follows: TGTGCCAGCAGCTTACGCCCAAGCTCCTACAATGAGCAGTTCTTC.